These T cell receptor beta chains were read from a single sample in a study of blood T cell repertoires in COVID-19. TCRdb's copy holds only in-frame clones and misses some; the assay was immunoSEQ multiplex PCR. Found here are under 250,000 clones, roughly four fifths of them singletons; the top ten hold about 4.8%. Sample: peripheral blood. The receptors derive from an older woman with acute or convalescent COVID-19. The conserved cysteine and the conserved F or W are not part of the CDR3 here. A row's size may be missing; if present it is once, few, many or a size class.

V: TRBV6-5
size: few
CDR3: ASSGQAANTGELF

V: TRBV2
size: -
CDR3: ASSEEMQVNQPQH

V: TRBV2
size: many
CDR3: ASTYSGYEQY

V: TRBV24-1
size: few
CDR3: ATSDLNRGYSYNEQF

V: TRBV11-3
size: -
CDR3: ASSGEAGDTQY

V: TRBV28
size: once
CDR3: AVAGGAREQY

V: TRBV11-2
size: -
CDR3: ASSIAGGQQY

V: TRBV19
size: -
CDR3: ASRNQGNTGELF

V: TRBV5-1
size: few
CDR3: ASSLEPPTLRETQY

V: TRBV3-1/TRBV3-2
size: -
CDR3: ASSRFSENTGELF

V: TRBV7-8
size: -
CDR3: ASSLGTAGNTIY

V: TRBV5-1
size: -
CDR3: ASSLARTSGNTDTQY

V: TRBV5-1
size: once
CDR3: ASSPWGGANTEAF

V: TRBV9
size: -
CDR3: ASSVGQGSNTEAF

V: TRBV10-3
size: few
CDR3: AISESSSGGF

V: TRBV6-4
size: -
CDR3: ASSEQASTDTQY

V: TRBV5-6
size: -
CDR3: ASSLGDREGGYT

V: TRBV19
size: -
CDR3: ASSTTGTGGMTQY

V: TRBV5-4
size: -
CDR3: ASSLGSGGTSLTDTQY

V: TRBV3-1/TRBV3-2
size: -
CDR3: ASSPSETGSLGTEAF

V: TRBV18
size: few
CDR3: ASSPDYRGGNNQPQH

V: TRBV14
size: once
CDR3: ASSRGRRQETQY

V: TRBV18
size: -
CDR3: ASSPVGEGNYGYT

V: TRBV15
size: -
CDR3: ATSRGLEQGANQPQH

V: TRBV21-1
size: -
CDR3: ASTDVSPTGTGEDPSGNTIY

V: TRBV5-1
size: few
CDR3: ASQRDGQPNEKLF

V: TRBV7-2
size: -
CDR3: ASSPPGQPQH

V: TRBV29-1
size: -
CDR3: SVEDMTLRTGEYGYT

V: TRBV7-2
size: once
CDR3: ASSTGGYGYT

V: TRBV4-3
size: few
CDR3: ASSQVLGGANTEAF

V: TRBV2
size: -
CDR3: ASSDGPVDQPQH

V: TRBV28
size: -
CDR3: ASSLTSTDTQY

V: TRBV2
size: once
CDR3: ASRGQDTEAF

V: TRBV7-8
size: -
CDR3: ASSPRQGAGVTQY

V: TRBV12-3/TRBV12-4
size: -
CDR3: ASSLGLQETQY

V: TRBV4-2
size: once
CDR3: ASSPALVYEQY

V: TRBV19
size: -
CDR3: ASSRQVENYGYT

V: TRBV19
size: -
CDR3: ASSMGQGVGELF

V: TRBV5-6
size: -
CDR3: ASSLPHPGEAF

V: TRBV5-1
size: -
CDR3: ASSRDTQDTEAF

V: TRBV5-1
size: -
CDR3: ASSSYDSNYGYT

V: TRBV4-3
size: -
CDR3: ASSQDASGGTYNEQF

V: TRBV6-4
size: -
CDR3: ASRPGRGTENYGYT

V: TRBV5-6
size: -
CDR3: ASSYDYGGYNEQF

V: TRBV4-3
size: -
CDR3: ASSHPGNPEAF

V: TRBV2
size: -
CDR3: ASSEGPTGSYEQY

V: TRBV18
size: -
CDR3: ASSVDRNTEAF

V: TRBV5-6
size: -
CDR3: ASSWWGGNQPQH

V: TRBV10-3
size: -
CDR3: ATRTSGGPGGETQY

V: TRBV30
size: -
CDR3: AWSSEGGITEAF

V: TRBV7-9
size: -
CDR3: ASSFLARTETQY

V: TRBV6-5
size: -
CDR3: ASSYTALTGYEQY

V: TRBV23-1
size: -
CDR3: ASSHSIILLNGYT

V: TRBV3-1/TRBV3-2
size: -
CDR3: ASSPTRSDDGYT